This TCR beta chain was sequenced during a study of T cells in Graves' hyperthyroidism and ophthalmopathy. The study left out patients who had uncontrolled infection, other autoimmune disease, pregnancy or lactation. Diagnostic assessment was based on clinical symptoms, serum thyroxine and TRAb, thyroid ultrasound and orbital computed tomography. Regions amplified from RNA transcripts were the TCR beta CDR3 regions. HTBI primers were the set used in a first-round RT-PCR of the TCR CDR3. In TCRdb, the multiplex PCR reads were re-called with MiXCR into one record per CDR3 protein. The sample records fewer than 650,000 distinct CDR3 sequences, approximately 14% being singletons. Sequenced sample: blood. The clonotype originates from a woman aged 18-35 years with Graves' ophthalmopathy.

Written as DNA, the CDR3 is TGTGCCAGTAGTGTCGGGCGTTACAGCTCCAGCTCCTACGAGCAGTACTTC. This encodes CASSVGRYSSSSYEQYF. The chain links TRBV19 to TRBJ2-7, with D hard to call. The V gene's germline CDR1 is LNHDA and CDR2 SQIVND (reference sequence). V dropped 5 bases and J dropped 0 bases, with 20 bases sitting between them. The CDR3 extends over 17 amino acids.